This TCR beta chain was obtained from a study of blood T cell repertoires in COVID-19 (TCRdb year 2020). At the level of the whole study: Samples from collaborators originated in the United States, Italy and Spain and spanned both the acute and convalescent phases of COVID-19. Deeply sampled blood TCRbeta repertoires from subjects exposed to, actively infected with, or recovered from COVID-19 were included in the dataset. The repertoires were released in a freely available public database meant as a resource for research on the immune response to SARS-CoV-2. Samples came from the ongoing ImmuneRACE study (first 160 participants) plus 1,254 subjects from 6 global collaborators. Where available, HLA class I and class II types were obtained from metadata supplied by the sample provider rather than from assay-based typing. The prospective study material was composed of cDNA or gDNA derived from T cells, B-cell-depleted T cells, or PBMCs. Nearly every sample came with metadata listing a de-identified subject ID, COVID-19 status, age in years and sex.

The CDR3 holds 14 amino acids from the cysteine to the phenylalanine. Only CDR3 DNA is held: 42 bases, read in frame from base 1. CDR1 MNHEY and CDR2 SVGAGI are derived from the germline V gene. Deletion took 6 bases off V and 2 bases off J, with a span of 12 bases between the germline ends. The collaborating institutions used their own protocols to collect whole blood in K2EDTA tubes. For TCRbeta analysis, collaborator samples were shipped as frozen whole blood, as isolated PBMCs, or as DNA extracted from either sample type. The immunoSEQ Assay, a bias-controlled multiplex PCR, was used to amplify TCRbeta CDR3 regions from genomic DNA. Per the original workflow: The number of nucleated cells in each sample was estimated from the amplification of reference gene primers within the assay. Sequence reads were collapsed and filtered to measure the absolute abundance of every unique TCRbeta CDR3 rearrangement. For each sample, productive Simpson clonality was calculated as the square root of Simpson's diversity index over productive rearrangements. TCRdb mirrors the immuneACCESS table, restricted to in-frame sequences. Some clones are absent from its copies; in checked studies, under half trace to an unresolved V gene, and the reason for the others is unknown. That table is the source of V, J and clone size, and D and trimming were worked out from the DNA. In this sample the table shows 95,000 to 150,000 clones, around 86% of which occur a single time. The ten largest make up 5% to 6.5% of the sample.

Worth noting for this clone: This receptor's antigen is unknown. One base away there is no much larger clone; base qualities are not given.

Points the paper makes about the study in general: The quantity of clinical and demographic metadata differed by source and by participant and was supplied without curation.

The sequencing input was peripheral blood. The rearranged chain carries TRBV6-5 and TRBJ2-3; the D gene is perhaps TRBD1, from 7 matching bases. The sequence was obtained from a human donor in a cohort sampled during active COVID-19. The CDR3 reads CASSIRGDTDTQYF. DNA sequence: TGTGCCAGCAGCATCAGGGGGGACACAGATACGCAGTATTTT.